This T cell receptor (beta chain) came from a study of CD4+ T cells in melanoma (dated by TCRdb to the early 2020s). In terms of the full investigation: The study examined neoantigen-specific CD4+ T cells in human melanoma. The study at large found these results: Neoantigen-specific CD4+ T cells were reported to be correlated with the function of CD8+ T cells, macrophages and B cells. According to the report, neoantigen-specific CD4+ T cells in melanoma displayed diverse differentiation states.

Library generation was performed with the immunoSEQ multiplex PCR assay. In its TCRdb copy, this immuneACCESS table keeps in-frame sequences only and misses some clones. Where compared with another copy, unresolved V genes explain less than half of these, and the others have no known cause. For this sample the table gives fewer than 15,000 clones, of which 80% to 85% were detected only once. 5.5% to 8% of the sample rests with the top ten. Inclusive of the bounding cysteine and phenylalanine, the CDR3 is 12 residues long. Of the read, only the CDR3 DNA is kept; its 36 bases are in frame from base 1. Per the germline V gene (reference sequence), LNHNV is the CDR1 and YYDKDF is the CDR2. The junction shows trimming of 0 bases on V and 8 bases on J, plus 7 bases between the germline ends. Remarks on this clone: This clone's antigen is unknown. Nothing much larger sits one base from this clone, and base qualities are not available.

The donors were melanoma patients. The rearranged chain carries TRBV15 and TRBJ1-1; the D gene identity is not certain. The source material was cells from a culture (not recorded whether cultured in vitro). The TCR sequence derives from a human donor with melanoma. The CDR3 protein is CATSRDKSEAFF. The nucleotides are TGTGCCACCAGCAGAGATAAATCGGAAGCTTTCTTT.